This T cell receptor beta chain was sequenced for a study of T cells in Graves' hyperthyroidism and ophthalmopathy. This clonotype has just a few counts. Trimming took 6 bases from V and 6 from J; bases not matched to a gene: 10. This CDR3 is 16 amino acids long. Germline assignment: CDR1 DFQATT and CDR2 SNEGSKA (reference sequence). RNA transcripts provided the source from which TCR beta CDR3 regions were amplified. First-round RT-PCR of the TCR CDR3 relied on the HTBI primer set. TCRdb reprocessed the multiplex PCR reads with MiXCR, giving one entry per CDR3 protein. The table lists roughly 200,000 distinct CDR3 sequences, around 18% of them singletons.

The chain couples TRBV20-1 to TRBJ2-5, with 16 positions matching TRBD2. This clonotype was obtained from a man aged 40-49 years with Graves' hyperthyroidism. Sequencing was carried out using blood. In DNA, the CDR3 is TGCAGTGCAGATGGGACTAGCGGGGGGGTTCGTCAGACCCAGTACTTC. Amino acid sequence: CSADGTSGGVRQTQYF.